This T cell receptor (beta chain) was observed in a study of identical twins. Study-level findings and limits: Out-of-frame alpha sequences that twins shared showed excess low generation probability. Whereas memory repertoires showed no such difference, abundant cord blood beta clonotypes carried fewer insertions. The same donors were not followed; conclusions instead depended on cross-sectional statistical analysis.

CDR1 and CDR2 from the germline V gene are ENHRY and SYGVKD. The J segment lost 5 bases and the V segment lost 11 bases, leaving 14 bases of the junction unmatched. This CDR3 region has 15 residues. This clonotype was detected ten times or more. Its target is unknown. A universal primer site arose from template switching, and cDNA bore unique molecular identifiers. TCRdb redid the calling of the 5' RACE reads with MiXCR, one entry per CDR3 protein. The data show about 700,000 distinct CDR3 sequences, over 5% seen once. The clonotype was recovered from a man between 18 and 35 years old in good health. The chain couples TRBV10-3 to TRBJ2-5, with 10 bases lining up with TRBD2. Sequencing was performed on naive T cells sorted from blood. The CDR3 sequence: CAVKGPSGSEETQYF. The CDR3, as DNA: TGTGCCGTTAAGGGTCCTAGCGGGAGTGAGGAGACCCAGTACTTC.